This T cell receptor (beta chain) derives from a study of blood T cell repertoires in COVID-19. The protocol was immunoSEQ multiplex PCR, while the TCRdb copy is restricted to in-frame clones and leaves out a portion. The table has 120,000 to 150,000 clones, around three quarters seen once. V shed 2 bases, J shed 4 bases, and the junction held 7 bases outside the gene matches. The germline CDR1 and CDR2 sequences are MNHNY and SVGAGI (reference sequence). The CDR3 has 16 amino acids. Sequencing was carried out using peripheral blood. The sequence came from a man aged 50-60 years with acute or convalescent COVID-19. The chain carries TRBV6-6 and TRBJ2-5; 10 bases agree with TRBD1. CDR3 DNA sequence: TGTGCCAGCAGTTACGAAGGAGGACAGGGGGGAGAGACCCAGTACTTC. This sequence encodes CASSYEGGQGGETQYF.